This T cell receptor (beta chain) was documented in a study of blood T cell repertoires in COVID-19. The authors' processing: Reference gene primer amplification in the assay estimated nucleated cell counts. Assay used: immunoSEQ multiplex PCR; TCRdb lists only in-frame clones, some missing. V and J calls and clone size come straight from that table; D and trimming were deduced from the DNA. The table includes around 280,000 clones, more than 70% detected once. Seattle researchers signed up patients amid active infection and tracked them longitudinally. The germline CDR1 and CDR2 sequences are ENHRY and SYGVKD. Trimming cost V 3 bases and J 0 bases, with 9 bases left between them. The length of the CDR3 is 15 residues.

V and J are TRBV10-3 and TRBJ1-3; D remains ambiguous. This receptor was obtained from a woman between 25 and 40 years old with COVID-19, enrolled during active disease. The sample was peripheral blood. The CDR3 DNA sequence: TGTGCCATCAGTGATAATACAGCCTCTGGAAACACCATATATTTT. It specifies CAISDNTASGNTIYF.